These 30 T cell receptor beta chains were sequenced from one sample in a study of graft-versus-host responses after intestinal transplantation. For these TCRs, the target antigens are not known. Clones were read by immunoSEQ multiplex PCR, and TCRdb kept only the in-frame ones, dropping some. The sample contains around 77,000 clones, 85% to 95% of which appear only once. The starting material was unstimulated CD8+ T cells sorted from spleen or lymph node cells, obtained before intestinal transplant. These receptors were collected from a human donor who received an intestinal transplant.

V usage is TRBV27 and J usage is TRBJ2-7, with D hard to call. The CDR3 spans 15 residues. The V gene lost 5 bases and the J gene lost 4 bases, with 18 bases spanning the gap. Germline V gene lookup returns CDR1 MNHEY and CDR2 SMNVEV (reference sequence). This CDR3 is CASSPWSGWTYEQYF. DNA for the CDR3: TGTGCCAGCAGTCCCTGGTCCGGGTGGACGTACGAGCAGTACTTC.

This chain uses TRBV4-1 with TRBJ2-7; D not resolved. Trimming took off 0 bases at V and 0 bases at J, with 12 bases between the two ends. Germline V lookup: CDR1 MGHRA, CDR2 YSYEKL. CDR3 size: 16 residues. The DNA for the CDR3 is TGCGCCAGCAGCCAAGATGCCGAGGACCCCTCCTACGAGCAGTACTTC. It is translated as CASSQDAEDPSYEQYF.

As regards this clone: One end of the junction fails to match germline, which may point to a read error. V and J are TRBV27 and TRBJ2-7; D is ambiguous. This CDR3 is 13 amino acids long. Germline CDR1 reads MNHEY; CDR2 reads SMNVEV (reference sequence). In nucleotides, the CDR3 is TGTGCCAGCAGTTTAGGTCCCTACTACGAGCAGTGCTTC. Translated, it gives CASSLGPYYEQCF.

This sequence joins TRBV5-3 and TRBJ2-3; tentative D call: TRBD2 (6 bases). TRBV5-3 is annotated as an ORF whose role is uncertain. V lost 4 bases to trimming and J lost 0 bases, with 12 bases between them. This CDR3 has 15 residues. The CDR3 nucleotides read TGTGCCAGAAGCGAAAGACTAGGAAGCACAGATACGCAGTATTTT. Its translation: CARSERLGSTDTQYF.

The V gene is TRBV14, the J gene TRBJ2-1, with a tentative D call TRBD2 (5 bases). This CDR3 region has 16 residues. CDR1 and CDR2 from the germline V gene are SGHDN and FVKESK. The ends were cut back, 1 base at V and 1 base at J, with 11 bases in the middle. The CDR3 reads CASSQGAGTSYNEQFF. The CDR3 DNA reads as TGTGCCAGCAGCCAAGGGGCGGGTACTTCCTACAATGAGCAGTTCTTC.

This clone is a singleton in its sample. The V and J genes are TRBV27 and TRBJ1-5; TRBD1 aligns across 9 bases. After removal of 6 bases from V and 3 bases from J, the junction contained 6 bases not matched to a gene. Germline CDR1 MNHEY, CDR2 SMNVEV (reference sequence). The CDR3 is made up of 15 amino acids. CDR3 in amino acids: CASRSGTGNNQPQHF. CDR3 bases: TGTGCCAGCAGGTCCGGGACAGGGAACAATCAGCCCCAGCATTTT.

With respect to this clone: Other DNA variants within this sample encode the same CDR3. The chain joins TRBV27 to TRBJ1-4; 7 positions match TRBD1. Germline assignment: CDR1 MNHEY and CDR2 SMNVEV (reference sequence). The V gene end was trimmed by 9 bases and the J gene end by 3 bases; junction bases not matched to a gene: 16. This CDR3 is 17 amino acids long. The CDR3 coding sequence is TGTGCCAGTAGACTTAACAGGGGCTTTGGGTCTAATGAAAAACTGTTTTTT. It translates to CASRLNRGFGSNEKLFF.

The chain recombines TRBV6-1 with TRBJ2-3; 10 positions agree with TRBD2. From germline, CDR1 is MNHNS and CDR2 SASEGT. Germline trimming cut 6 bases from V and 3 bases from J; bases unmatched to any gene: 6. The CDR3 runs to 15 residues. The DNA of the CDR3 is TGTGCCAGCAGACCGGGACTAGCGTATACAGATACGCAGTATTTT. This encodes CASRPGLAYTDTQYF.

The rearrangement links TRBV4-1 to TRBJ1-2; D is unclear. Germline V lookup: CDR1 MGHRA, CDR2 YSYEKL. V shed 1 base and J shed 4 bases, with 19 bases lying between them. The CDR3 covers 17 residues. DNA of the CDR3: TGCGCCAGCAGCCAAGGGCGGTGGGTGGCGGACGTCTATGGCTACACCTTC. Translating gives CASSQGRWVADVYGYTF.

The CDR3 DNA reads TGTGCCAGCAGTTACTCGGGCAGGAGAGCTTTCTTT. It yields the protein CASSYSGRRAFF. The chain is built from TRBV6-6 and TRBJ1-1; D remains unclear. Trimming shortened V by 0 bases and J by 10 bases, and 9 bases separated the two germline ends. Germline CDR1 is MNHNY and CDR2 is SVGAGI (reference sequence). There are 12 residues in the CDR3.

For this clone: The same CDR3 arises from other DNA sequences in this sample as well. The rearrangement joins TRBV14 to TRBJ1-2; perhaps TRBD1 as D (6 bases). V was shortened by 0 bases and J by 0 bases, with 11 bases between the two germline ends. The CDR3 runs to 16 residues. In germline, CDR1 is SGHDN, CDR2 FVKESK. For the CDR3, the DNA is TGTGCCAGCAGCCAAGAGACGGGGGCTGCTAACTATGGCTACACCTTC. Its protein product is CASSQETGAANYGYTF.

This clone has only a few counts. V and J are TRBV6-1 and TRBJ2-5; 7 bases align to TRBD1. The V segment lost 5 bases and the J segment 2 bases; nucleotides outside the gene matches: 8. This CDR3 region has 15 residues. The germline V gene has CDR1 MNHNS and CDR2 SASEGT. As DNA, the CDR3 is TGTGCCAGCAGTTCCCAGACAGGGATACAAGAGACCCAGTACTTC. This translates into CASSSQTGIQETQYF.

The chain carries TRBV7-9 and TRBJ1-1; tentatively, D is TRBD1 (5 bases). The CDR3 covers 13 residues. Germline CDR1 and CDR2: SEHNR and FQNEAQ (reference sequence). V was clipped by 5 bases and J by 0 bases, with 7 bases between them. The CDR3: CASSGGMNTEAFF. For the CDR3, the DNA is TGTGCCAGCAGCGGGGGGATGAACACTGAAGCTTTCTTT.

V usage is TRBV11-2 and J usage is TRBJ2-7; 7 positions match TRBD2. Germline lookup yields CDR1 SGHAT and CDR2 FQNNGV. J gave up 0 bases and V 5 bases, and 7 bases lay outside the gene matches. The CDR3 is 15 residues long. The CDR3 loop is CASSHGLDSSYEQYF. CDR3 DNA sequence: TGTGCCAGCAGCCACGGACTAGACAGCTCCTACGAGCAGTACTTC. Together with reference TRBV11-2 and TRBJ2-7, the CDR3 gives the full variable domain: EAGVAQSPRYKIIEKRQSVAFWCNPISGHATLYWYQQILGQGPKLLIQFQNNGVVDDSQLPKDRFSAERLKGVDSTLKIQPAKLEDSAVYLCASSHGLDSSYEQYFGPGTRLTVT.

This clone has just a few counts. The rearrangement joins TRBV27 to TRBJ1-4; D gene ambiguous. Deletions cut 3 bases from V and 4 bases from J, with 6 bases between. The CDR3 is 13 residues long. Germline loops: CDR1 MNHEY, CDR2 SMNVEV (reference sequence). This CDR3 reads CASSLSLNEKLFF. Here the CDR3 DNA reads TGTGCCAGCAGTTTGTCGCTTAATGAAAAACTGTTTTTT.

The chain recombines TRBV16 with TRBJ1-2; D may be TRBD1 (5 bases). Germline V gene sequence: CDR1 KGHSY, CDR2 FQNENV. V lost 0 bases, J lost 2 bases, and 10 bases lay in between. The CDR3 is 15 amino acids. The CDR3 DNA is TGTGCCAGCAGCCAATCGGGGCCACCAAACTATGGCTACACCTTC. Protein sequence: CASSQSGPPNYGYTF.

The chain links TRBV6-5 to TRBJ2-7; no definite D call. V was clipped by 6 bases and J by 5 bases, with 17 bases between them. Germline V gives CDR1 MNHEY, CDR2 SVGAGI. The CDR3 contains 14 residues. Written as DNA, the CDR3 is TGTGCCAGCAGGCCCATGGTTTCCCTGGACGAGCAGTACTTC. This encodes CASRPMVSLDEQYF.

The J gene is TRBJ1-2, the V gene TRBV5-4, with D tentatively TRBD1 (5 bases). Germline loops: CDR1 SGHNT, CDR2 YYREEE (reference sequence). V lost 2 bases and J 3 bases, leaving 14 bases between the germline ends. CDR3 length: 15 amino acids. In DNA, the CDR3 is TGTGCCAGCAGCTTCCCATGGAGGGGCCACTATGGCTACACCTTC. Translation: CASSFPWRGHYGYTF. The entire variable domain, with the rest obtained from reference TRBV5-4 and TRBJ1-2, is as follows: ETGVTQSPTHLIKTRGQQVTLRCSSQSGHNTVSWYQQALGQGPQFIFQYYREEENGRGNFPPRFSGLQFPNYSSELNVNALELDDSALYLCASSFPWRGHYGYTFGSGTRLTVV.

The chain couples TRBV7-9 to TRBJ2-1, with a tentative D call TRBD2 (5 bases). CDR1 is SEHNR and CDR2 is FQNEAQ in the germline V gene (reference sequence). The V end lost 5 bases, the J end lost 5 bases, and 19 bases lay between the germline ends. The CDR3 is 16 amino acids. The CDR3 region is CASSPPRLNGNNEQFF. Written as DNA, the CDR3 is TGTGCCAGCAGCCCCCCGAGGCTTAACGGGAACAATGAGCAGTTCTTC.

This chain uses TRBV28 with TRBJ1-5; no reliable D call. V dropped 2 bases and J dropped 5 bases, with 13 bases sitting between them. This CDR3 comprises 15 residues. Germline V gives CDR1 MDHEN, CDR2 SYDVKM. The CDR3 DNA reads TGTGCCAGCAGTTTAATTTCGGGGAACCATCAGCCCCAGCATTTT. The encoded protein is CASSLISGNHQPQHF. The full variable domain, rest sourced from reference TRBV28 and TRBJ1-5, is DVKVTQSSRYLVKRTGEKVFLECVQDMDHENMFWYRQDPGLGLRLIYFSYDVKMKEKGDIPEGYSVSREKKERFSLILESASTNQTSMYLCASSLISGNHQPQHFGDGTRLSIL.

The V gene is TRBV6-1, the J gene TRBJ1-1, with D unresolved. Germline V gene data show CDR1 as MNHNS and CDR2 as SASEGT. The CDR3 covers 14 residues. V was clipped by 10 bases and J by 0 bases, with 15 bases between them. CDR3 sequence reads: CATRTVQMNTEAFF. Written as DNA, the CDR3 is TGTGCCACCCGGACGGTGCAGATGAACACTGAAGCTTTCTTT.

This chain links TRBV7-9 with TRBJ2-3; 8 nucleotides align to TRBD2. From germline, CDR1 is SEHNR and CDR2 FQNEAQ (reference sequence). Losses at the gene ends were 8 bases for V and 4 bases for J; bases not matched to a gene: 11. CDR3 length: 15 residues. CDR3 sequence reads: CASETPGRDPDTQYF. In DNA, the CDR3 is TGTGCCAGCGAAACTCCCGGGAGGGATCCAGATACGCAGTATTTT.

This chain links TRBV11-2 with TRBJ2-1; 7 nucleotides agree with TRBD1. The germline V gene has CDR1 SGHAT and CDR2 FQNNGV. The J segment lost 5 bases and the V segment lost 5 bases, leaving 3 bases of the junction unmatched. This CDR3 spans 13 amino acids. CDR3 amino acids: CASSKTGNNEQFF. CDR3 DNA sequence: TGTGCCAGCAGCAAGACAGGGAACAATGAGCAGTTCTTC. The whole variable domain, remainder taken from reference TRBV11-2 and TRBJ2-1, is EAGVAQSPRYKIIEKRQSVAFWCNPISGHATLYWYQQILGQGPKLLIQFQNNGVVDDSQLPKDRFSAERLKGVDSTLKIQPAKLEDSAVYLCASSKTGNNEQFFGPGTRLTVL.

This clone has a single count. The chain joins TRBV14 to TRBJ1-1; D not certain. This CDR3 comprises 13 residues. The V gene lost 3 bases and the J gene lost 1 base, with 6 bases spanning the gap. Per germline, CDR1 SGHDN and CDR2 FVKESK. CDR3 sequence (DNA): TGTGCCAGCAGCCAGGATTGGAACACTGAAGCTTTCTTT. Translating it yields CASSQDWNTEAFF.

The count of this clone is one. This chain joins TRBV14 and TRBJ1-2; a possible D gene is TRBD1 (5 bases). Trimming took 5 bases from V and 5 from J, leaving 12 bases between them. This CDR3 region has 13 residues. From germline, CDR1 is SGHDN and CDR2 FVKESK. The CDR3 reads CASSYGTEYGYTF. The DNA of the CDR3 is TGTGCCAGCAGCTACGGGACGGAATATGGCTACACCTTC.

The chain carries TRBV28 and TRBJ1-6; tentatively, D is TRBD1 (6 bases). Trimming cost V 11 bases and J 7 bases, with 18 bases left between them. Per the germline V gene, CDR1 is MDHEN and CDR2 is SYDVKM. There are 14 residues in the CDR3. The DNA for the CDR3 is TGTGCCGGATCTTACAGGGTCCCAAATTCACCCCTCCACTTT. Translation: CAGSYRVPNSPLHF.

This chain links TRBV12-5 with TRBJ1-2; D might be TRBD1 (5 bases). The CDR3 runs to 16 residues. The V end lost 0 bases, the J end lost 4 bases, and 15 bases lay between the germline ends. Germline V gene data show CDR1 as LGHNT and CDR2 as FRNRAP. CDR3: CASGLVPGRAGYGYTF. The CDR3 DNA reads TGTGCTAGTGGTTTGGTACCAGGCAGGGCGGGCTATGGCTACACCTTC.

This clone was seen just once. J is TRBJ2-7 and V is TRBV6-5; D not certain. Looked up from germline, CDR1 is MNHEY and CDR2 is SVGAGI. This CDR3 has 13 residues. The germline V and J ends were trimmed by 0 bases and 2 bases, with 5 bases remaining between them. The CDR3 reads CASSYSQAYEQYF. DNA of the CDR3: TGTGCCAGCAGTTACTCGCAGGCCTACGAGCAGTACTTC.

This clone has just one count. The chain combines TRBV5-1 with TRBJ2-1, with 11 bases identical to TRBD2. The germline CDR1 and CDR2 sequences are SGHRS and YFSETQ. CDR3 length equals 15 residues. J lost 7 bases, V lost 2 bases, and 5 bases had no gene match. This CDR3 is CASSFSSGRRNEQFF. CDR3 in DNA: TGCGCCAGCAGCTTCTCTAGCGGGAGGAGGAATGAGCAGTTCTTC.

In this sample, this clone turned up once. The V gene is TRBV6-6, the J gene TRBJ1-1; no clear D gene. Per germline, CDR1 MNHNY and CDR2 SVGAGI (reference sequence). There are 10 residues in the CDR3. V lost 8 bases and J 7 bases, leaving 8 bases between the germline ends. CDR3 sequence reads: CASVRREAFF. For the CDR3, the DNA is TGTGCCAGCGTCCGGCGTGAAGCTTTCTTT.